The rows below give T cell receptor beta chains drawn from one sample of a study of blood T cell repertoires in COVID-19. Data came from immunoSEQ multiplex PCR; TCRdb stores just in-frame clones and leaves some out. The sample yields roughly 120,000 clones, 90% seen once. The sequencing sample was made of peripheral blood. These receptors were collected from a human donor with active COVID-19. The donor label of this sample is uncertain. Each CDR3 is given with its conserved first and last residue. The D gene is left open where the match is weak. Clone size, where shown, is once, few, many, or a class for clones that have expanded.

clone_size j_call v_call d_call cdr3_nt cdr3_aa
NA TRBJ2-3 TRBV6-5 NA TGTGCCAGCAGGAGGACTAGCACAGATACGCAGTATTTT CASRRTSTDTQYF
once TRBJ1-4 TRBV4-3 TRBD1 TGCGCCAGCAGCCAAGATACAGGGGTTAATGAAAAACTGTTTTTT CASSQDTGVNEKLFF
NA TRBJ2-6 TRBV4-3 TRBD1 TGCGCCAGCAGCCAGAGAATTACCGGGACAGGGGACTCTGGGGCCAACGTCCTGACTTTC CASSQRITGTGDSGANVLTF
once TRBJ2-4 TRBV28 TRBD1 TGTGCCAGCAGCCCAGGGTGGGACAGGGGCAAAAACATTCAGTACTTC CASSPGWDRGKNIQYF
once TRBJ1-2 TRBV7-2 NA TGTGCCAGCACCCTATCCCCGCTCTATGGCTACACCTTC CASTLSPLYGYTF
NA TRBJ2-1 TRBV6-5 TRBD2 TGTGCCAGCACTCTCATAGCGGGGGGATACAATGAGCAGTTCTTC CASTLIAGGYNEQFF
NA TRBJ1-1 TRBV5-1 NA TGCGCCAGCAGCTTTTTGGGCAGTTTGAACACTGAAGCTTTCTTT CASSFLGSLNTEAFF
NA TRBJ2-7 TRBV27 TRBD2 TGTGCCAGCGTCGGGGGGAGTCACTACGAGCAGTACTTC CASVGGSHYEQYF
NA TRBJ2-1 TRBV10-3 TRBD2 TGTGCCATCAGTAAAGGGACTAGATACAATGAGCAGTTCTTC CAISKGTRYNEQFF
NA TRBJ2-7 TRBV18 TRBD1 TGTGCCAGCTCACCGATAGGGGGCTCCGAGCAGTACTTC CASSPIGGSEQYF
NA TRBJ2-1 TRBV5-1 NA TGCGCCAGCACACTGAGTGGGGGGGGCGCTTACAATGAGCAGTTCTTC CASTLSGGGAYNEQFF
NA TRBJ1-1 TRBV27 NA TGTGCCAGCAGTTTCCGGGGGAGCACTGAAGCTTTCTTT CASSFRGSTEAFF
NA TRBJ1-3 TRBV29-1 NA TGCAGCGTTGGAGGGGGAAGGGGCTCTGGATTAGTGGGATATTTT CSVGGGRGSGLVGYF
NA TRBJ1-4 TRBV11-1 TRBD1 TGTGCCAGCAGCTTAAATGGAAACAGGGGAAAACTGTTTTTT CASSLNGNRGKLFF
NA TRBJ1-5 TRBV28 NA TGTGCCAGCAGCTCGGGACAATGGAGCAATCAGCCCCAGCATTTT CASSSGQWSNQPQHF
NA TRBJ2-3 TRBV7-8 TRBD2 TGTGCCAGCAGCTACCGACTAGCGGGAAGCACAGATACGCAGTATTTT CASSYRLAGSTDTQYF
NA TRBJ1-1 TRBV28 TRBD1 TGTGCCAGCCGTAGAGGGGGCGCGGCTGAAGCTTTCTTT CASRRGGAAEAFF
NA TRBJ2-1 TRBV5-1 NA TGCGCCAGCAGCCCCGTCGGGGGGAGGGGGTCGGATGAGCAGTTCTTC CASSPVGGRGSDEQFF
NA TRBJ2-7 TRBV18 TRBD1 TGTGCCAGCTCCTGGGACAGTCTTTACGAGCAGTACTTC CASSWDSLYEQYF
NA TRBJ2-3 TRBV10-3 TRBD2 TGTGCCATCAAACGGACCGGGGGGGCAGATACGCAGTATTTT CAIKRTGGADTQYF
NA TRBJ2-1 TRBV5-1 NA TGCGCCAGCAGCAGGCCCTCCGTAGCGCCTGAGCAGTTCTTC CASSRPSVAPEQFF
NA TRBJ2-1 TRBV5-4 TRBD2 TGTGCCAGCAGCTTGGGTGCGGGGGGGGCCTCTGTTGAGCAGTTCTTC CASSLGAGGASVEQFF
once TRBJ2-2 TRBV28 NA TGTGCCAGCAGACCCGCGGCGGGTCATAAAACCGGGGAGCTGTTTTTT CASRPAAGHKTGELFF
NA TRBJ1-1 TRBV30 NA TGTGCCTGGAATACGGGGGGTTTTGAAGCTTTCTTT CAWNTGGFEAFF
once TRBJ2-7 TRBV3-1/TRBV3-2 TRBD1 TGTGCCAGCAGCCGACGGACAGGCTACGAGCAGTACTTC CASSRRTGYEQYF
NA TRBJ1-2 TRBV20-1 NA TGCAGTGCTCTCTATGGCTACACCTTC CSALYGYTF
NA TRBJ2-7 TRBV3-1/TRBV3-2 NA TGTGCCAGCAGCCAAGATGGGCAGAACTACGAGCAGTACTTC CASSQDGQNYEQYF
NA TRBJ1-5 TRBV6-5 NA TGTGCCAGCAGCGTACAGGGCAATCAGCCCCAGCATTTT CASSVQGNQPQHF
NA TRBJ2-2 TRBV18 NA TGTGCCAGCTCACCAAACGGACAGCTTACCGGGGAGCTGTTTTTT CASSPNGQLTGELFF
NA TRBJ1-5 TRBV28 NA TGTGCCAGCAGTTTACTCACCCCAAAGGGGAGGGCCCATCAGCCCCAGCATTTT CASSLLTPKGRAHQPQHF
NA TRBJ2-1 TRBV12-3/TRBV12-4 NA TGTGCCACAAAAGCGCACAATGAGCAGTTCTTC CATKAHNEQFF
NA TRBJ2-4 TRBV2 TRBD2 TGTGCCAGCAGTGACCTAGCGGGTCTAGCCAAAAACATTCAGTACTTC CASSDLAGLAKNIQYF
NA TRBJ1-5 TRBV3-1/TRBV3-2 NA TGTGCCAGCAGCCGAAGCAGGGGCTTCCAGCCCCAGCATTTT CASSRSRGFQPQHF
NA TRBJ1-1 TRBV5-1 TRBD1 TGCGCCAGCAGCCCCGGGACAGGGGCCATGAACACTGAAGCTTTCTTT CASSPGTGAMNTEAFF
once TRBJ2-1 TRBV5-1 TRBD2 TGCGCCAGCAGCTTTTCCAGCGGGGGACCCGAGCAGTTCTTC CASSFSSGGPEQFF
NA TRBJ2-2 TRBV27 TRBD2 TGTGCCAGCAGCTTTCTACTAGCGGGGGGGACCGGGGAGCTGTTTTTT CASSFLLAGGTGELFF
NA TRBJ1-2 TRBV7-2 TRBD1 TGTGCCAGCAGCTTAGACTCGGCAGGGGGTTATGGCTACACCTTC CASSLDSAGGYGYTF
NA TRBJ2-7 TRBV6-6 TRBD1 TGTGCCAGCAGTTACTCTTGGGACAGGGGGGACGAGCAGTACTTC CASSYSWDRGDEQYF
few TRBJ2-7 TRBV10-1 TRBD1 TGCGCCAGCAGTGAAAGGACAGGGGGCTGCCACGAGCAGTACTTC CASSERTGGCHEQYF
many TRBJ1-4 TRBV7-9 TRBD1 TGTGCCAGCAGCCCCGGACAGGGAGGATCTACTAATGAAAAACTGTTTTTT CASSPGQGGSTNEKLFF
NA TRBJ1-2 TRBV4-3 TRBD1 TGCGCCAGCAGCCAGGGGGACAGGGGGCGGTGGAGGATGAGTGGCTACACCTTC CASSQGDRGRWRMSGYTF
NA TRBJ1-3 TRBV18 NA TGTGCCAGCTCACCAAATCCGACAGGTCGAAACACCATATATTTT CASSPNPTGRNTIYF
NA TRBJ2-7 TRBV24-1 TRBD1 TGTGCCACCAGCGGGGGTTTCCGGGACAGGGACTACGAGCAGTACTTC CATSGGFRDRDYEQYF
NA TRBJ2-1 TRBV5-6 TRBD1 TGTGCCAGCAGCAACCACGGACAGGGAATATTTGGTGAGCAGTTCTTC CASSNHGQGIFGEQFF
NA TRBJ2-5 TRBV6-2/TRBV6-3 TRBD2 TGTGCCAGCAGTTTGGGCGGGGGGCGCCAAGAGACCCAGTACTTC CASSLGGGRQETQYF
NA TRBJ2-7 TRBV4-1 TRBD1 TGCGCCAGCAGCCAAGATATATCTGCAGGGGGCGACGAGCAGTACTTC CASSQDISAGGDEQYF
once TRBJ2-7 TRBV7-2 NA TGTGCCAGCAGCTTACACAGGACAACCTACGAGCAGTACTTC CASSLHRTTYEQYF
once TRBJ2-3 TRBV5-4 NA TGTGCCAGCAGCCGGGGGCGGGGGAGCCCAACAGATACGCAGTATTTT CASSRGRGSPTDTQYF
NA TRBJ2-7 TRBV2 TRBD1 TGTGCCAGCAGTCCACGGACAGGTGGGGAGCAGTACTTC CASSPRTGGEQYF